These 5 T cell receptor beta chains were all obtained from the same sample, sequenced in a study of T-cell reconstitution after alpha-beta-depleted transplantation in children. A library of TCRbeta sequences, prepared with unique molecular identifiers, was generated. TCRdb reanalysed the PCR reads using MiXCR and keeps one entry per CDR3 protein. The sample records about 580,000 distinct CDR3 sequences, about a quarter being singletons. The sequencing used PBMCs, collected before TCRalphabeta/CD19-depleted stem cell transplant. The receptors shown here come from a boy younger than two with Wiskott-Aldrich syndrome, due to receive a stem cell transplant.

The sample holds a few counts of this clonotype. The V call is TRBV27, the J call TRBJ2-5; D is unclear. The germline CDR1 and CDR2 sequences are MNHEY and SMNVEV (reference sequence). This CDR3 is built from 13 residues. Trimming removed 5 bases at V and 5 bases at J, with 12 bases between. This CDR3 reads CASSRPLGETQYF. The CDR3 bases are TGTGCCAGCAGTCGACCCCTGGGCGAGACCCAGTACTTC.

This clonotype has a handful of counts. V and J are TRBV6-5 and TRBJ2-1; the match to TRBD1 covers 12 bases. The CDR3 consists of 16 residues. The germline gives CDR1 MNHEY, CDR2 SVGAGI. V trimming: 4 bases; J trimming: 9 bases; junction bases outside the gene matches: 10. CDR3 sequence: CASSWRDRGLGAEQFF. DNA for the CDR3: TGTGCCAGCAGTTGGCGGGACAGGGGGCTTGGAGCTGAGCAGTTCTTC.

This clonotype has a handful of counts. CDR3 protein: CSAGGRERSSYNEQFF. The CDR3 DNA reads as TGCAGTGCAGGGGGGCGGGAGAGGAGCTCCTACAATGAGCAGTTCTTC. This chain connects TRBV20-1 to TRBJ2-1; possible D gene TRBD2, 7 bases. V lost 6 bases, J lost 0 bases, and 18 bases lay in between. Germline values: CDR1 DFQATT, CDR2 SNEGSKA (reference sequence). This CDR3 region has 16 residues.

This rearrangement joins TRBV5-5 to TRBJ1-1; D uncertain. Germline V lookup: CDR1 SGHKS, CDR2 YYEKEE (reference sequence). The V end was cut by 0 bases, the J end by 6 bases, with 15 bases between. This CDR3 has 15 residues. CDR3 in DNA: TGTGCCAGCAGCTTGGGGGATCGAGACTCAGCTGAAGCTTTCTTT. The encoded protein is CASSLGDRDSAEAFF.

The V call is TRBV20-1, the J call TRBJ2-7; TRBD2 matches 8 bases. Trimming cost V 4 bases and J 7 bases; bases outside gene matches: 12. The CDR3 covers 14 residues. Germline V lookup: CDR1 DFQATT, CDR2 SNEGSKA (reference sequence). This CDR3 reads CSAISGIGGREQYF. CDR3 coding DNA: TGCAGTGCTATTAGCGGGATCGGGGGTCGGGAGCAGTACTTC.